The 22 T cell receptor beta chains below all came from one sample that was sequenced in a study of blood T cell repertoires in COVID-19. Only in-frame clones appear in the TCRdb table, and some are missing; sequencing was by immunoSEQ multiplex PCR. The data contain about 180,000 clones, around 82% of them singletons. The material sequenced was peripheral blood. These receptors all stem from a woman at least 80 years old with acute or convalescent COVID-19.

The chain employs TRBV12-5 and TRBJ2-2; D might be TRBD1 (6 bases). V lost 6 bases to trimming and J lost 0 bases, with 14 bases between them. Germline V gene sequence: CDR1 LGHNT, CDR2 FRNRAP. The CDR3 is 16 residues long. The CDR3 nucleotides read TGTGCTAGTGGCAAGGGAGAGGGGGCGAACACCGGGGAGCTGTTTTTT. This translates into CASGKGEGANTGELFF.

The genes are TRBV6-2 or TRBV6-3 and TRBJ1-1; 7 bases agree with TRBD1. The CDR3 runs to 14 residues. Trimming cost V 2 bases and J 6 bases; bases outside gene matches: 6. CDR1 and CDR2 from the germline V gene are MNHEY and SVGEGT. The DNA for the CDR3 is TGTGCCAGCAGTTACGTAGGGGGCAACGCTGAAGCTTTCTTT. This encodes CASSYVGGNAEAFF.

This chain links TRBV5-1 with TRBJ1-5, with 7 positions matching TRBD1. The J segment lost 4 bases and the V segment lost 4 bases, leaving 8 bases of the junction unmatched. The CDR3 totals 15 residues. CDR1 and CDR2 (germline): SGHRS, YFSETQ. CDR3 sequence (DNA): TGCGCCAGCAGCCCCGGGACAGAGGAGAATCAGCCCCAGCATTTT. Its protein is CASSPGTEENQPQHF.

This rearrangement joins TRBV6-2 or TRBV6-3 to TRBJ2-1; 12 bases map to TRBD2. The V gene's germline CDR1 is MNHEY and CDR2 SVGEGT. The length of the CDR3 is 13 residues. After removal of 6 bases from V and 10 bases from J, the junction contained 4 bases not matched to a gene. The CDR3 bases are TGTGCCAGCAGCCCCGGACTAGCGGGGGAGCAGTTCTTC. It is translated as CASSPGLAGEQFF.

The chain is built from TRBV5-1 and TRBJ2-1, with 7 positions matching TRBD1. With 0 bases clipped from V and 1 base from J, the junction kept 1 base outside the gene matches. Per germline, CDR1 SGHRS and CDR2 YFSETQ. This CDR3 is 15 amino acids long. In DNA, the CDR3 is TGCGCCAGCAGCTTGGGGACAGGTTCCTACAATGAGCAGTTCTTC. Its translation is CASSLGTGSYNEQFF.

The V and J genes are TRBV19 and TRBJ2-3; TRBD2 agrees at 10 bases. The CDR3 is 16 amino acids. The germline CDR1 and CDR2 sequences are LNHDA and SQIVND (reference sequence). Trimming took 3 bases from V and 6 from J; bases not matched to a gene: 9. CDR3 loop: CASSIRAGGPRDTQYF. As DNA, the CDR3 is TGTGCCAGTAGTATTCGAGCGGGGGGGCCGAGGGATACGCAGTATTTT.

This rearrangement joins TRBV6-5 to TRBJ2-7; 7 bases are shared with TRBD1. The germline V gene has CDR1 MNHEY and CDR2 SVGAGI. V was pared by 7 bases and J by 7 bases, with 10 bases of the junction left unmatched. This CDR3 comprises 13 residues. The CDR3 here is CASTPPGQAEQYF. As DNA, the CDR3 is TGTGCCAGCACCCCCCCCGGACAGGCGGAGCAGTACTTC.

The CDR3 region is CASSRVGGATGELFF. CDR3 nucleotide sequence: TGCGCCAGCAGCCGAGTCGGGGGGGCCACCGGGGAGCTGTTTTTT. This chain uses TRBV4-1 with TRBJ2-2; 8 positions agree with TRBD2. The germline CDR1 and CDR2 sequences are MGHRA and YSYEKL. The CDR3 is made up of 15 amino acids. V lost 4 bases to trimming and J lost 4 bases; unmatched junction nucleotides: 5.

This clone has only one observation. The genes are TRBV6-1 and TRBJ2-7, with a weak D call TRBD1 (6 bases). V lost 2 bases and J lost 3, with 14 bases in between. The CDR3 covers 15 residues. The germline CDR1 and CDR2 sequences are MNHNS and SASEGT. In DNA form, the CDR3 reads TGTGCCAGCAGTGAAAGACAGGAGAATCTCTACGAGCAGTACTTC. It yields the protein CASSERQENLYEQYF.

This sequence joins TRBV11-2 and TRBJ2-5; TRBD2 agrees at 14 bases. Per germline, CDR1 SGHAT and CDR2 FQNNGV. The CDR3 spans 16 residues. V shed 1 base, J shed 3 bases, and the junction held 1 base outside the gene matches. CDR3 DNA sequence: TGTGCCAGCAGCTTAGGGGGACTAGCGGGAGAAGAGACCCAGTACTTC. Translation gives CASSLGGLAGEETQYF. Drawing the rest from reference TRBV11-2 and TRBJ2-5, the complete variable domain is EAGVAQSPRYKIIEKRQSVAFWCNPISGHATLYWYQQILGQGPKLLIQFQNNGVVDDSQLPKDRFSAERLKGVDSTLKIQPAKLEDSAVYLCASSLGGLAGEETQYFGPGTRLLVL.

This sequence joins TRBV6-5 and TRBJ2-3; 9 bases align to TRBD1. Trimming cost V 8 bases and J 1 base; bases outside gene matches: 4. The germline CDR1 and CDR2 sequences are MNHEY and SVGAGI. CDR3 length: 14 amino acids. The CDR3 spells CASPRDRGTDTQYF. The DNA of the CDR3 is TGTGCCAGCCCCCGGGACAGGGGCACAGATACGCAGTATTTT.

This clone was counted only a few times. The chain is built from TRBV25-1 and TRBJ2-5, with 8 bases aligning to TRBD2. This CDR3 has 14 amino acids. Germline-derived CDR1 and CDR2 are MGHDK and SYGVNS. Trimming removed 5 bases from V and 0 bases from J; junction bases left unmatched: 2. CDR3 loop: CASSPGGYQETQYF. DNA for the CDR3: TGTGCCAGCAGTCCGGGGGGGTACCAAGAGACCCAGTACTTC.

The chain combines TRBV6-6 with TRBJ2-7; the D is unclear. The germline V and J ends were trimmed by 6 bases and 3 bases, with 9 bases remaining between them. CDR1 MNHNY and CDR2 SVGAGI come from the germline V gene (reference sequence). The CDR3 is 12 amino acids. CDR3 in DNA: TGTGCCAGCAGCCCTAGGATCTACGAGCAGTACTTC. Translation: CASSPRIYEQYF.

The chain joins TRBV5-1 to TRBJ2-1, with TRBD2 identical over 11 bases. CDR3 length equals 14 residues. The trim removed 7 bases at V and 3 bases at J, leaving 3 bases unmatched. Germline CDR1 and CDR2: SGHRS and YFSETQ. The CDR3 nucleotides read TGCGCCAGCGGGACTAGCGGAAACTACAATGAGCAGTTCTTC. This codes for CASGTSGNYNEQFF.

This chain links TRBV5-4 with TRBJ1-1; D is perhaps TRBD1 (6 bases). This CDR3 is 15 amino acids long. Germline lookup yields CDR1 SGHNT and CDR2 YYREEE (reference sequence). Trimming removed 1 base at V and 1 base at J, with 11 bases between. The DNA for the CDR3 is TGTGCCAGCAGCTTGCCAGGGGCCGGGAACACTGAAGCTTTCTTT. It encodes CASSLPGAGNTEAFF.

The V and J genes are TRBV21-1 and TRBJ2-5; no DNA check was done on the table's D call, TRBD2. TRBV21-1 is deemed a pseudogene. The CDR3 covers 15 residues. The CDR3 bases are TGTGCCAGCAGAGAATTCACGGTTTGTCGGGAGACCCAGTACTTC. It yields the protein CASREFTVCRETQYF.

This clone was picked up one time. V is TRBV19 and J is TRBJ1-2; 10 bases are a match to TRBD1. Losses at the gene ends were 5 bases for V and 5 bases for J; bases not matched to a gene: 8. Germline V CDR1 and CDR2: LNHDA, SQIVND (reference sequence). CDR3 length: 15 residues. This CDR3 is CASSFPGTGVYGYTF. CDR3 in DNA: TGTGCCAGTAGTTTCCCCGGGACAGGGGTGTATGGCTACACCTTC.

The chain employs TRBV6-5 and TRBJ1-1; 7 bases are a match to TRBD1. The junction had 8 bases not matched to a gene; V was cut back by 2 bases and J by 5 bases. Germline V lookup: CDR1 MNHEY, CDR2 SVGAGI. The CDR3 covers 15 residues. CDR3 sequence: CASSYAIRGQTEAFF. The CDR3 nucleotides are TGTGCCAGCAGTTACGCCATTAGGGGGCAAACTGAAGCTTTCTTT.

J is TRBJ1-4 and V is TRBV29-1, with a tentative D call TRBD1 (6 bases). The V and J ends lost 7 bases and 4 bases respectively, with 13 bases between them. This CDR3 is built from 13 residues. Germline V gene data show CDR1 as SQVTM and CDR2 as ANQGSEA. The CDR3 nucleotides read TGCAGCGGAAAGAGAGGGGGTAATGAAAAACTGTTTTTT. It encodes CSGKRGGNEKLFF.

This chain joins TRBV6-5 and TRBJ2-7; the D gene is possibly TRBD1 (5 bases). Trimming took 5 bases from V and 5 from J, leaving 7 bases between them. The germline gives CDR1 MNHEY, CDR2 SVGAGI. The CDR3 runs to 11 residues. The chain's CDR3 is CASSQGHEQYF. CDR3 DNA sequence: TGTGCCAGCAGTCAGGGTCACGAGCAGTACTTC.

The CDR3 loop reads CASSRRGQGEQYF. The CDR3, as DNA: TGTGCCAGCAGTCGCAGGGGGCAGGGCGAGCAGTACTTC. The chain joins TRBV12-3 or TRBV12-4 to TRBJ2-7, with 8 bases aligning to TRBD1. Trimming at V came to 5 bases and at J to 6 bases, leaving 6 bases not matched to a gene. This CDR3 is built from 13 residues.

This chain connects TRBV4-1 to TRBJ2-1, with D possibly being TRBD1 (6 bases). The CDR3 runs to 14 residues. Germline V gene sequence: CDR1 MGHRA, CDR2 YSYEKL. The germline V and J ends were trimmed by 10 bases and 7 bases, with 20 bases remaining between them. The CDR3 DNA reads TGCGCCACCCGCCAGACAGGCGGACGGAATGAGCAGTTCTTC. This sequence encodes CATRQTGGRNEQFF.